A selection of T cell receptor beta chains follows, all from one sample in a study of T cells after yellow fever vaccination. TCRdb fed the 5' RACE reads into MiXCR, producing one record per CDR3 protein. The sample lists under 600,000 distinct CDR3 sequences, 20% to 25% occurring once. The source material was PBMCs, sampled roughly 20 days after the first yellow fever vaccination. The receptor set was obtained from a man younger than 30 who received the YFV17D yellow fever vaccine. Each CDR3 is given with its conserved first and last residue. Fields, in order: J gene, D gene, V gene, clone size, CDR3 protein, CDR3 DNA. The D gene is left open where the match is weak. Not every row has a clone size; where given, it reads once, few, many or a size class.

TRBJ1-1,.,TRBV5-1,.,CANQRGPAGVEAFF,TGCGCCAACCAAAGAGGACCCGCTGGGGTAGAAGCTTTCTTT
TRBJ1-6,TRBD1,TRBV6-1,.,CASSERQGHNSPLHF,TGTGCCAGCAGTGAAAGACAGGGTCATAATTCACCCCTCCACTTT
TRBJ2-3,.,TRBV18,.,CASSGLADTQYF,TGTGCCAGCTCAGGCTTAGCAGATACGCAGTATTTT
TRBJ1-6,.,TRBV27,few,CASSLRTFQSSYNSPLHF,TGTGCCAGCAGTCTCCGGACGTTCCAGAGCTCCTATAATTCACCCCTCCACTTT
TRBJ2-7,TRBD1,TRBV7-6,.,CASSTPGQGTYEQYF,TGTGCCAGCAGCACCCCGGGACAGGGTACCTACGAGCAGTACTTC
TRBJ2-5,.,TRBV14,.,CASSQSSVTQYF,TGTGCCAGCAGCCAGTCGTCAGTGACACAGTACTTC
TRBJ2-2,.,TRBV30,.,CAWNYGNTGELFF,TGTGCCTGGAACTATGGGAACACCGGGGAGCTGTTTTTT
TRBJ2-1,.,TRBV13,.,CASSLGVASANNEQFF,TGTGCCAGCAGCTTAGGCGTTGCGTCAGCAAACAATGAGCAGTTCTTC
TRBJ2-3,.,TRBV5-1,few,CASSWELRARGTDTQYF,TGCGCCAGCAGCTGGGAATTGAGGGCGCGAGGCACAGATACGCAGTATTTT
TRBJ2-3,TRBD1,TRBV9,few,CASSVPPDRAPDTQYF,TGTGCCAGCAGCGTACCTCCCGACAGGGCCCCAGATACGCAGTATTTT
TRBJ2-5,.,TRBV15,few,CATSREGDQETQYF,TGTGCCACCAGCAGAGAGGGCGACCAAGAGACCCAGTACTTC
TRBJ1-2,.,TRBV5-1,.,CASSLAPPNYGYTF,TGCGCCAGCAGCTTGGCGCCGCCGAACTATGGCTACACCTTC
TRBJ2-1,.,TRBV5-4,.,CASSLGGRSRNEQFF,TGTGCCAGCAGCTTAGGCGGTAGGTCCCGCAATGAGCAGTTCTTC
TRBJ2-1,TRBD2,TRBV27,.,CASSLSTGLANEQFF,TGTGCCAGCAGTTTATCAACGGGACTAGCAAATGAGCAGTTCTTC
TRBJ2-3,.,TRBV4-3,.,CASSRGSPDTQYF,TGCGCCAGCAGCCGAGGAAGTCCAGATACGCAGTATTTT
TRBJ2-3,.,TRBV7-6,many,CASSFSTDTQYF,TGTGCCAGCAGCTTTAGCACAGATACGCAGTATTTT
TRBJ1-1,.,TRBV20-1,few,CSAREVGNTEAFF,TGCAGTGCTAGAGAGGTGGGGAACACTGAAGCTTTCTTT
TRBJ2-3,.,TRBV7-9,.,CASRHGPRRVDTQYF,TGTGCCAGCAGACACGGGCCCCGAAGGGTAGATACGCAGTATTTT
TRBJ2-1,.,TRBV7-3,few,CASSLNAAYNEQFF,TGTGCCAGCAGCTTAAATGCGGCCTACAATGAGCAGTTCTTC
TRBJ2-2,TRBD2,TRBV4-2,few,CASRQAGVVTGELFF,TGTGCCAGCAGACAAGCGGGGGTTGTCACCGGGGAGCTGTTTTTT
TRBJ2-3,.,TRBV20-1,few,CSAAAHTDTQYF,TGCAGTGCCGCTGCCCATACAGATACGCAGTATTTT
TRBJ1-2,.,TRBV7-2,.,CASSLGRGGNPDSGYTF,TGTGCCAGCAGCTTAGGGCGCGGCGGAAACCCAGATAGTGGCTACACCTTC
TRBJ2-2,.,TRBV20-1,.,CSARDTAGELFF,TGCAGTGCTAGAGATACGGCGGGGGAGCTGTTTTTT
TRBJ2-1,.,TRBV7-2,.,CASSLVPAQREQFF,TGTGCCAGCAGCTTAGTTCCGGCACAAAGAGAGCAGTTCTTC